The rows below give T cell receptor beta chains drawn from one sample of a study of shared T cell receptors in the human thymus. Clones were read by immunoSEQ multiplex PCR, and TCRdb kept only the in-frame ones, dropping some. The table lists about 730,000 clones, approximately 85% of them singletons. The same data also contributed to another study, on human thymus T cells.

Sequencing used thymocytes. The source is a girl younger than two with a congenital heart defect. The CDR3 runs from the conserved cysteine through the conserved F or W. Not every row has a clone size; where given, it reads once, few, many or a size class.

j_call	clone_size	v_call	cdr3_aa
TRBJ1-1	NA	TRBV14	CASSLYRGRGAFF
TRBJ2-7	NA	TRBV27	CASSPRAYEQYF
TRBJ2-7	NA	TRBV11-2	CASSLRGSGLAPIVQYF
TRBJ1-3	few	TRBV25-1	CASSEAAGQSAGNTIYF
TRBJ2-7	NA	TRBV12-5	CASGLVPGLGSYEQYF
TRBJ1-3	NA	TRBV18	CASSPPLDRDSGNTIYF
TRBJ1-2	once	TRBV4-3	CASSQEYRGMNYGYTF
TRBJ1-2	once	TRBV23-1	CASMDICGTQGPYGYTF
TRBJ1-6	NA	TRBV9	CASSVGREAERNSPLHF
TRBJ1-2	NA	TRBV19	CASSTKGQGHEVYGYTF
TRBJ2-5	once	TRBV5-1	CASSFFNQDQETQYF
TRBJ2-7	NA	TRBV15	CATSRVSTGTGEPYEQYF
TRBJ1-5	NA	TRBV2	CASTPGGYVGTPSNQPQHF
TRBJ1-1	NA	TRBV12-5	CASGLFHRVSGTEAFF
TRBJ1-5	NA	TRBV2	CASRGDRGVPNQPQHF
TRBJ2-5	NA	TRBV5-1	CASSLPGLGETQYF
TRBJ2-7	NA	TRBV6-6	CASSYYGRGFSYEQYF
TRBJ2-4	NA	TRBV6-5	CASSYSLAGAKNIQYF
TRBJ1-1	NA	TRBV4-3	CASSQANRGPTEAFF
TRBJ1-1	NA	TRBV15	CATSRLPVDDRPNTEAFF
TRBJ1-5	NA	TRBV6-1	CASSDPGGYGNQPQHF
TRBJ2-3	NA	TRBV5-6	CASSYALGASTDTQYF
TRBJ1-6	NA	TRBV28	CATPPQDSSYNSPLHF
TRBJ1-2	NA	TRBV11-3	CASSLVRAGKNYGYTF
TRBJ1-6	NA	TRBV28	CASSYQGTTYNSPLHF
TRBJ1-6	NA	TRBV11-2	CASSLTGRDTPLHF
TRBJ1-1	NA	TRBV10-2	CASSESKAGGVPEAFF
TRBJ1-2	NA	TRBV15	CATSRAGQRDYGYTF
TRBJ1-1	NA	TRBV14	CASSQDSGTGGSGTEAFF
TRBJ1-2	NA	TRBV27	CASRGAGDFYGYTF